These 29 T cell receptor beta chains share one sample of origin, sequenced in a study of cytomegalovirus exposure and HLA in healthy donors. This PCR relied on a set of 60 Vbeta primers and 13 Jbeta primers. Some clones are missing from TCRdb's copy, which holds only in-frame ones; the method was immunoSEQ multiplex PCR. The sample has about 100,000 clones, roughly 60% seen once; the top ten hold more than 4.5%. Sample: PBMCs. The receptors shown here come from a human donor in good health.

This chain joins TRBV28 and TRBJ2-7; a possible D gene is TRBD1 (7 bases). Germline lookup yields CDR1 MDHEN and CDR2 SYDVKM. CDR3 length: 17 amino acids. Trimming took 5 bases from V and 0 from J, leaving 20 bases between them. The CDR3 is CASSLSKAGGSSYEQYF. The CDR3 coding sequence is TGTGCCAGCAGTCTGTCAAAAGCAGGGGGGTCCTCCTACGAGCAGTACTTC. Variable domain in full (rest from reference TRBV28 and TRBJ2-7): DVKVTQSSRYLVKRTGEKVFLECVQDMDHENMFWYRQDPGLGLRLIYFSYDVKMKEKGDIPEGYSVSREKKERFSLILESASTNQTSMYLCASSLSKAGGSSYEQYFGPGTRLTVT.

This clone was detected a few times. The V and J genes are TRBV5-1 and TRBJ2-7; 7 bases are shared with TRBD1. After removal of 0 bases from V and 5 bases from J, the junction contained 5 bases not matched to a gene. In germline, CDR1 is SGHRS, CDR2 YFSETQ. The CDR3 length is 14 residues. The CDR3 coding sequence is TGCGCCAGCAGCTTGGAGCAGGGGGTCCACGAGCAGTACTTC. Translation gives CASSLEQGVHEQYF. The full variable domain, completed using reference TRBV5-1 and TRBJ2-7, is KAGVTQTPRYLIKTRGQQVTLSCSPISGHRSVSWYQQTPGQGLQFLFEYFSETQRNKGNFPGRFSGRQFSNSRSEMNVSTLELGDSALYLCASSLEQGVHEQYFGPGTRLTVT.

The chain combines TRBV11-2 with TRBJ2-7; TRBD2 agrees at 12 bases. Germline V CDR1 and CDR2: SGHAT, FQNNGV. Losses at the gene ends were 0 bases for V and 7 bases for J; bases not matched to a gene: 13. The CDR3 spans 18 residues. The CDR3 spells CASSLDRLAGVESWEQYF. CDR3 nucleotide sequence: TGTGCCAGCAGCTTAGATCGACTAGCGGGAGTTGAGTCGTGGGAGCAGTACTTC.

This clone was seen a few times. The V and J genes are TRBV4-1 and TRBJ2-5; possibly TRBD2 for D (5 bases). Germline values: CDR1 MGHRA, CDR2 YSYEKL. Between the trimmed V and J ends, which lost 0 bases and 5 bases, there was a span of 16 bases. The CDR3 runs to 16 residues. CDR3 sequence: CASSQDRMGSLETQYF. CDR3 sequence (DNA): TGCGCCAGCAGCCAAGATAGAATGGGGAGTCTTGAGACCCAGTACTTC.

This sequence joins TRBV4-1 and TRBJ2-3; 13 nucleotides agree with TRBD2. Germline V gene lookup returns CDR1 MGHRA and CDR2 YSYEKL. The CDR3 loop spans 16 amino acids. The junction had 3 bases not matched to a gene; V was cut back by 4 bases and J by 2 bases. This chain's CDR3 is CASSPGLAGTTDTQYF. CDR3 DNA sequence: TGCGCCAGCAGCCCGGGACTAGCGGGGACCACAGATACGCAGTATTTT.

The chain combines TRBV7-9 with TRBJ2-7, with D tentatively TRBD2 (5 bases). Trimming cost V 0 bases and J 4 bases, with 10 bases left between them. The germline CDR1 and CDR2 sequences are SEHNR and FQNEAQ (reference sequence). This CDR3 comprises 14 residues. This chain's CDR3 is CASSLAGLKYEQYF. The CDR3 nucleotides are TGTGCCAGCAGCTTAGCCGGACTGAAATACGAGCAGTACTTC.

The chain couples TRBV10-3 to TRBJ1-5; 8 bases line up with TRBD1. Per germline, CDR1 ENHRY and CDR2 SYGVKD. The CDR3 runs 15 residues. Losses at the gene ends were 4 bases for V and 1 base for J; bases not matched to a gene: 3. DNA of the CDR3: TGTGCCATCAGTGGGGACAGGCTCAGCAATCAGCCCCAGCATTTT. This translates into CAISGDRLSNQPQHF.

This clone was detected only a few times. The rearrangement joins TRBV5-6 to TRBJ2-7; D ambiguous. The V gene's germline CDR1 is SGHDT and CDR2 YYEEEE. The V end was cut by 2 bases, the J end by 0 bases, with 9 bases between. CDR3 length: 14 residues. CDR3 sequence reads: CASSFARRSYEQYF. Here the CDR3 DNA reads TGTGCCAGCAGCTTTGCGCGGCGCTCCTACGAGCAGTACTTC.

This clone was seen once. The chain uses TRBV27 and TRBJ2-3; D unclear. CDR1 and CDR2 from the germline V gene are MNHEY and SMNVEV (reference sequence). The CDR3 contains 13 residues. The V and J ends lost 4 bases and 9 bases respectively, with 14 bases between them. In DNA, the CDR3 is TGTGCCAGCAGTTCCCCCCCCGTGGGCACGCAGTATTTT. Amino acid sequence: CASSSPPVGTQYF.

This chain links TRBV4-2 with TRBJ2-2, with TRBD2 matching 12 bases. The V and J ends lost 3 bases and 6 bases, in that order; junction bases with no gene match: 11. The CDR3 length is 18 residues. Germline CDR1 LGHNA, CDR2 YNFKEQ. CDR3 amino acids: CASSHGGASGRGAGELFF. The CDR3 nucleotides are TGTGCCAGCAGCCACGGCGGGGCTAGCGGGAGGGGGGCCGGGGAGCTGTTTTTT.

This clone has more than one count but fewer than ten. CDR3 residues: CASRTGTVRPALQETQYF. The CDR3, as DNA: TGCGCCAGCAGAACCGGGACAGTTCGGCCTGCCCTCCAAGAGACCCAGTACTTC. The chain uses TRBV5-1 and TRBJ2-5, with 7 nucleotides matching TRBD1. The CDR3 has 18 residues. Germline CDR1 and CDR2: SGHRS and YFSETQ. V was clipped by 5 bases and J by 1 base; unmatched bases: 17. The entire variable domain, with the rest obtained from reference TRBV5-1 and TRBJ2-5, is as follows: KAGVTQTPRYLIKTRGQQVTLSCSPISGHRSVSWYQQTPGQGLQFLFEYFSETQRNKGNFPGRFSGRQFSNSRSEMNVSTLELGDSALYLCASRTGTVRPALQETQYFGPGTRLLVL.

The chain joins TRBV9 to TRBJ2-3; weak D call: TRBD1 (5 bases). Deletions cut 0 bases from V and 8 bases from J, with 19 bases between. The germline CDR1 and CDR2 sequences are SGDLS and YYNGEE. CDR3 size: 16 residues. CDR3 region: CASSVGAVTGQLTQYF. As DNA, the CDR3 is TGTGCCAGCAGCGTAGGCGCGGTAACCGGACAACTTACGCAGTATTTT.

The DNA of the CDR3 is TGTGCCAGCAGTTACGTTCCGGTGAACACTGAAGCTTTCTTT. Protein sequence: CASSYVPVNTEAFF. V is TRBV6-6 and J is TRBJ1-1; D is ambiguous. V was clipped by 2 bases and J by 0 bases, with 7 bases between them. The germline gives CDR1 MNHNY, CDR2 SVGAGI (reference sequence). The CDR3 loop spans 14 amino acids.

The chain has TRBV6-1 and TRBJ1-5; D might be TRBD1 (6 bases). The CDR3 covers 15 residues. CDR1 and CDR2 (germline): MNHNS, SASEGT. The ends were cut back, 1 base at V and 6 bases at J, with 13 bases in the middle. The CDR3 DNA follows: TGTGCCAGCAGTGAAGATACAGGGCCGGGTCAGCCCCAGCATTTT. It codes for CASSEDTGPGQPQHF.

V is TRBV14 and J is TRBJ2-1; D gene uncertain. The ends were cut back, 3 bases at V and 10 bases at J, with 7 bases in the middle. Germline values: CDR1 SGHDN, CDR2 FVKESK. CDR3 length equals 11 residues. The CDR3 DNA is TGTGCCAGCAGCCAGCACATCGAGCAGTTCTTC. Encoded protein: CASSQHIEQFF.

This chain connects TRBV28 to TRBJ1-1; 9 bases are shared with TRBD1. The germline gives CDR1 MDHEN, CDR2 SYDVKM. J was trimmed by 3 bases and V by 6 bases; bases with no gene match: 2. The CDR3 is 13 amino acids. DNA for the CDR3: TGTGCCAGCAGAGGGACAGGGCACACTGAAGCTTTCTTT. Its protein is CASRGTGHTEAFF.

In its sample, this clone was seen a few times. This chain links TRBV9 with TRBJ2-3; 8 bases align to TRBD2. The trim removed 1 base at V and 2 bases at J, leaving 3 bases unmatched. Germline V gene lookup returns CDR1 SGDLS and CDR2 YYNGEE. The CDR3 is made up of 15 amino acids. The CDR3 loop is CASSVIAGSTDTQYF. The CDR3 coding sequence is TGTGCCAGCAGCGTAATAGCGGGGTCCACAGATACGCAGTATTTT.

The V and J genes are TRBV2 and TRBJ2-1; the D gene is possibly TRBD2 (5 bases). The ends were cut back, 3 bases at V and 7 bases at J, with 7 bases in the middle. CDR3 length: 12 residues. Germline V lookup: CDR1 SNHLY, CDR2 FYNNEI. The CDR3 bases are TGTGCCAGCAGTGAGGAGGTGAATGAGCAGTTCTTC. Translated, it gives CASSEEVNEQFF.

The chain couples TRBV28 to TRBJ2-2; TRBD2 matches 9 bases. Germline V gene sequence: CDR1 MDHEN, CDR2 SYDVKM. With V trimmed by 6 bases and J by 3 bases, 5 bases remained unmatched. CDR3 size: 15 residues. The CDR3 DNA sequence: TGTGCCAGCAGGAATAGCGGGAGCCACACCGGGGAGCTGTTTTTT. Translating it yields CASRNSGSHTGELFF.

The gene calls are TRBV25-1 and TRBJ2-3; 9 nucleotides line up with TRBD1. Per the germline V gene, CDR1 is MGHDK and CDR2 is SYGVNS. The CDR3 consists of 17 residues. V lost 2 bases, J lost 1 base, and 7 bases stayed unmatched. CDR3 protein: CASSEVRGTGRTDTQYF. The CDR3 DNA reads TGTGCCAGCAGTGAAGTTCGCGGGACAGGGCGCACAGATACGCAGTATTTT.

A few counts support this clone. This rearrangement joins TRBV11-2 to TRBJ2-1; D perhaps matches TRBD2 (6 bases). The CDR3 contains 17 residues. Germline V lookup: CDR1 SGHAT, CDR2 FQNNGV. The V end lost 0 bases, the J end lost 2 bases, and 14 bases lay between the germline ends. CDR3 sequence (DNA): TGTGCCAGCAGCTTAGATTTAGATGGCGGGACCTACAATGAGCAGTTCTTC. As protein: CASSLDLDGGTYNEQFF.

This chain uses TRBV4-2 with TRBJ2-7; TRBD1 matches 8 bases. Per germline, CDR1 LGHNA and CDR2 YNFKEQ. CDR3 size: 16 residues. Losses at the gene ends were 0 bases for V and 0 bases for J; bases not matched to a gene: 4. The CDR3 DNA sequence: TGTGCCAGCAGCCAAGATGCGACAGGGGACTCCTACGAGCAGTACTTC. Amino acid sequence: CASSQDATGDSYEQYF.

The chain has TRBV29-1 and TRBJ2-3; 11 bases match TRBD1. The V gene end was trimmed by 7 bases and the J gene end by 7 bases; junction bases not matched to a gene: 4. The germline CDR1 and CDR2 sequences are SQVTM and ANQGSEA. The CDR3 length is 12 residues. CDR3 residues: CSAGTGGNTQYF. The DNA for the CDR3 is TGCAGCGCCGGGACAGGGGGAAATACGCAGTATTTT.

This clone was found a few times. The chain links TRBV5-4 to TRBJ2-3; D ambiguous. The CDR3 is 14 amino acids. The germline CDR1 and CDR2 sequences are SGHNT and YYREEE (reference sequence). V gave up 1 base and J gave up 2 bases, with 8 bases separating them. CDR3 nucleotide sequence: TGTGCCAGCAGCTTGATTTCAGACACAGATACGCAGTATTTT. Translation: CASSLISDTDTQYF.

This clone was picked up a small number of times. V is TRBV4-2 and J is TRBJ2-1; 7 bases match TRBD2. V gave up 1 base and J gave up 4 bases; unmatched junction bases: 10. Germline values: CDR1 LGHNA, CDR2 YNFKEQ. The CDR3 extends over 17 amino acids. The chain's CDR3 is CASSQGPSGLQYNEQFF. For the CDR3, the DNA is TGTGCCAGCAGCCAAGGGCCATCGGGACTACAATACAATGAGCAGTTCTTC.

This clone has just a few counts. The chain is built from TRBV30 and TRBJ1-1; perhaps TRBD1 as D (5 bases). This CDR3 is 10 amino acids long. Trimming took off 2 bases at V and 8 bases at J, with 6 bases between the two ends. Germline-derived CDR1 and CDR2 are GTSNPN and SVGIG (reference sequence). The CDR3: CAWSRGEAFF. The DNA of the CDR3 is TGTGCCTGGAGTAGGGGAGAAGCTTTCTTT.

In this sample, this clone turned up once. In nucleotides, the CDR3 is TGTGCCTGGACCCCGGGACAGGGATTACAGCCCCAGCATTTT. Protein: CAWTPGQGLQPQHF. The chain joins TRBV30 to TRBJ1-5; 9 bases align to TRBD1. This CDR3 is 14 amino acids long. Trimming removed 4 bases from V and 7 bases from J; junction bases left unmatched: 8. Germline CDR1 reads GTSNPN; CDR2 reads SVGIG (reference sequence).

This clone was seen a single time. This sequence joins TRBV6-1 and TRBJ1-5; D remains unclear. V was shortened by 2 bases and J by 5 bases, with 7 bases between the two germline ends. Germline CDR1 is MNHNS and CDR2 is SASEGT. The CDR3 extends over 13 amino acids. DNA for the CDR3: TGTGCCAGCAGTGAATCCTTTGATCAGCCCCAGCATTTT. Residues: CASSESFDQPQHF.

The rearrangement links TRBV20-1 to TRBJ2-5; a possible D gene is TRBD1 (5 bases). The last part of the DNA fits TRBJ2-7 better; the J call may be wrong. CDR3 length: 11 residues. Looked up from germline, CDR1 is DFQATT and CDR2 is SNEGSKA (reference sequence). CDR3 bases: TGCAGTGCTAGGACAGCTTACGAGCAGTACTTC. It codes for CSARTAYEQYF.